Listed below are T cell receptor beta chains from one sample, sequenced in a study of molecular identifiers for immune sequencing clone quantification. TCRdb re-called the PCR reads through MiXCR, storing one row per CDR3 protein. The sample lists about 640,000 distinct CDR3 sequences, just under 20% occurring once. Sequencing used naive CD8+ T cells from blood, with Jurkat cell RNA spiked in. The receptors stem from a human donor in good health. Some libraries in this study had Jurkat cell RNA spiked in. The CDR3 runs from the conserved cysteine through the conserved F or W. The D gene is left open where the match is weak. The listing skips clone size in some rows; elsewhere it reads once, few, many or a size class.

D gene: -; clone size: -; CDR3 length: 19; J gene: TRBJ1-5; V gene: TRBV7-9; CDR3 protein: CASSPGTGASINSNQPQHF; CDR3 DNA: TGTGCCAGCAGCCCTGGGACCGGGGCCTCCATAAATAGCAATCAGCCCCAGCATTTT
D gene: TRBD1; clone size: -; CDR3 length: 16; J gene: TRBJ1-4; V gene: TRBV30; CDR3 protein: CAWGPGQGAFDEKLFF; CDR3 DNA: TGTGCCTGGGGTCCCGGACAGGGGGCGTTTGATGAAAAACTGTTTTTT
D gene: -; clone size: few; CDR3 length: 14; J gene: TRBJ1-1; V gene: TRBV7-9; CDR3 protein: CASSPSVGNTEAFF; CDR3 DNA: TGTGCCAGCAGCCCCTCGGTGGGTAACACTGAAGCTTTCTTT
D gene: TRBD1; clone size: few; CDR3 length: 12; J gene: TRBJ1-1; V gene: TRBV12-3/TRBV12-4; CDR3 protein: CASSGQANWAFF; CDR3 DNA: TGTGCCAGCAGCGGACAGGCAAACTGGGCTTTCTTT
D gene: TRBD2; clone size: few; CDR3 length: 16; J gene: TRBJ2-7; V gene: TRBV4-1; CDR3 protein: CASSTFSGLKDYEQYF; CDR3 DNA: TGCGCCAGCAGCACGTTTAGCGGGTTGAAGGACTACGAGCAGTACTTC
D gene: -; clone size: few; CDR3 length: 15; J gene: TRBJ2-1; V gene: TRBV11-1; CDR3 protein: CASSLLRGLDNEQFF; CDR3 DNA: TGTGCCAGCAGCTTACTACGGGGGCTAGACAATGAGCAGTTCTTC
D gene: -; clone size: few; CDR3 length: 16; J gene: TRBJ1-6; V gene: TRBV4-3; CDR3 protein: CASSHLGRSYNSPLHF; CDR3 DNA: TGCGCCAGCAGCCACTTGGGGCGCTCCTATAATTCACCCCTCCACTTT
D gene: -; clone size: many; CDR3 length: 15; J gene: TRBJ2-1; V gene: TRBV6-6; CDR3 protein: CASTAGGGYYNEQFF; CDR3 DNA: TGTGCCAGCACCGCAGGTGGGGGGTACTACAATGAGCAGTTCTTC
D gene: -; clone size: -; CDR3 length: 16; J gene: TRBJ2-3; V gene: TRBV6-1; CDR3 protein: CASRRDLVVYPDTQYF; CDR3 DNA: TGTGCCAGCAGGAGGGACCTTGTGGTTTATCCAGATACGCAGTATTTT
D gene: -; clone size: -; CDR3 length: 15; J gene: TRBJ2-7; V gene: TRBV10-2; CDR3 protein: CASSASGLGAEEQYF; CDR3 DNA: TGCGCCAGCAGTGCCTCGGGGCTCGGGGCGGAGGAGCAGTACTTC
D gene: -; clone size: few; CDR3 length: 14; J gene: TRBJ2-2; V gene: TRBV27; CDR3 protein: CASSLQTAGGELFF; CDR3 DNA: TGTGCCAGCAGTTTGCAGACAGCAGGCGGGGAGCTGTTTTTT
D gene: TRBD1; clone size: many; CDR3 length: 11; J gene: TRBJ2-4; V gene: TRBV28; CDR3 protein: CASSIGGWLNF; CDR3 DNA: TGTGCCAGCAGCATAGGGGGCTGGCTCAACTTC
D gene: TRBD2; clone size: many; CDR3 length: 15; J gene: TRBJ2-3; V gene: TRBV4-3; CDR3 protein: CASSQGSGSTDTQYF; CDR3 DNA: TGCGCCAGCAGCCAAGGTAGCGGGAGTACAGATACGCAGTATTTT
D gene: TRBD2; clone size: many; CDR3 length: 15; J gene: TRBJ2-3; V gene: TRBV12-3/TRBV12-4; CDR3 protein: CASSLTSGLTDTQYF; CDR3 DNA: TGTGCCAGCAGTCTGACTAGCGGGCTCACAGATACGCAGTATTTT
D gene: -; clone size: many; CDR3 length: 14; J gene: TRBJ2-3; V gene: TRBV27; CDR3 protein: CASSSRQSTDTQYF; CDR3 DNA: TGTGCCAGCAGCTCAAGACAGAGCACAGATACGCAGTATTTT
D gene: -; clone size: many; CDR3 length: 11; J gene: TRBJ2-7; V gene: TRBV13; CDR3 protein: CASAIVGEQYF; CDR3 DNA: TGTGCCAGCGCCATCGTTGGGGAGCAGTACTTC
D gene: TRBD1; clone size: -; CDR3 length: 15; J gene: TRBJ2-7; V gene: TRBV27; CDR3 protein: CASSIPGQGFYEQYF; CDR3 DNA: TGTGCCAGCAGTATCCCGGGACAGGGATTCTACGAGCAGTACTTC
D gene: TRBD2; clone size: -; CDR3 length: 15; J gene: TRBJ2-5; V gene: TRBV15; CDR3 protein: CATSGTSGRGETQYF; CDR3 DNA: TGTGCCACCAGCGGGACTAGCGGGAGAGGGGAGACCCAGTACTTC
D gene: TRBD2; clone size: many; CDR3 length: 18; J gene: TRBJ2-3; V gene: TRBV7-9; CDR3 protein: CASSLAPGGGSSTDTQYF; CDR3 DNA: TGTGCCAGCAGCTTAGCGCCGGGAGGCGGCTCTAGCACAGATACGCAGTATTTT
D gene: -; clone size: many; CDR3 length: 16; J gene: TRBJ1-3; V gene: TRBV5-1; CDR3 protein: CASSLIGGADGNTIYF; CDR3 DNA: TGCGCCAGCAGCTTAATCGGTGGCGCAGATGGAAACACCATATATTTT
D gene: -; clone size: many; CDR3 length: 14; J gene: TRBJ1-5; V gene: TRBV12-3/TRBV12-4; CDR3 protein: CATQWTRGDQPQHF; CDR3 DNA: TGTGCCACTCAATGGACACGCGGCGATCAGCCCCAGCATTTT
D gene: TRBD2; clone size: -; CDR3 length: 15; J gene: TRBJ2-7; V gene: TRBV30; CDR3 protein: CAWSRLAGDNYEQYF; CDR3 DNA: TGTGCCTGGTCCCGACTAGCGGGAGATAATTACGAGCAGTACTTC
D gene: -; clone size: -; CDR3 length: 12; J gene: TRBJ1-2; V gene: TRBV5-3; CDR3 protein: CASSLLGIGYAF; CDR3 DNA: TGTGCCAGCAGCTTGCTAGGGATTGGCTACGCCTTC
D gene: TRBD2; clone size: many; CDR3 length: 16; J gene: TRBJ2-3; V gene: TRBV20-1; CDR3 protein: CSARDISGTSTDTQYF; CDR3 DNA: TGCAGTGCTAGAGACATAAGCGGGACTAGCACAGATACGCAGTATTTT
D gene: TRBD1; clone size: -; CDR3 length: 14; J gene: TRBJ1-5; V gene: TRBV2; CDR3 protein: CASSERAGGQPQHF; CDR3 DNA: TGTGCCAGCAGTGAAAGGGCAGGGGGCCAGCCCCAGCATTTT
D gene: -; clone size: many; CDR3 length: 12; J gene: TRBJ2-3; V gene: TRBV4-3; CDR3 protein: CASSHPPDTQYF; CDR3 DNA: TGCGCCAGCAGCCATCCTCCAGATACGCAGTATTTT
D gene: -; clone size: -; CDR3 length: 16; J gene: TRBJ1-2; V gene: TRBV13; CDR3 protein: CASSSTSRGLGYGYTF; CDR3 DNA: TGTGCCAGCAGCTCGACTAGCAGGGGCCTAGGCTATGGCTACACCTTC
D gene: -; clone size: many; CDR3 length: 13; J gene: TRBJ1-1; V gene: TRBV15; CDR3 protein: CATSEGRNTEAFF; CDR3 DNA: TGTGCCACCAGCGAGGGCCGGAACACTGAAGCTTTCTTT
D gene: -; clone size: -; CDR3 length: 13; J gene: TRBJ2-1; V gene: TRBV6-2/TRBV6-3; CDR3 protein: CASSYSISWEQFF; CDR3 DNA: TGTGCCAGCAGTTACTCGATTTCGTGGGAGCAGTTCTTC
D gene: -; clone size: many; CDR3 length: 17; J gene: TRBJ1-6; V gene: TRBV14; CDR3 protein: CASSQEGGSAYNSPLHF; CDR3 DNA: TGTGCCAGCAGCCAAGAAGGGGGGTCGGCCTATAATTCACCCCTCCACTTT
D gene: -; clone size: many; CDR3 length: 12; J gene: TRBJ2-7; V gene: TRBV29-1; CDR3 protein: CSVDRQTYEQYF; CDR3 DNA: TGCAGCGTTGACCGACAGACCTACGAGCAGTACTTC
D gene: TRBD1; clone size: many; CDR3 length: 17; J gene: TRBJ1-1; V gene: TRBV6-1; CDR3 protein: CASSGPGQGARNTEAFF; CDR3 DNA: TGTGCCAGCAGTGGACCGGGACAGGGGGCCCGGAACACTGAAGCTTTCTTT
D gene: TRBD1; clone size: many; CDR3 length: 14; J gene: TRBJ2-5; V gene: TRBV28; CDR3 protein: CASSLFDREETQYF; CDR3 DNA: TGTGCCAGCAGTTTATTCGACAGGGAAGAGACCCAGTACTTC